This T cell receptor (delta chain) was sequenced in a study of γδ T cells in repeated Plasmodium falciparum infection. Looking at the study overall: Over roughly 600 days, donors received four mosquito-bite P. falciparum NF54 infections.

There are many counts of this clone. The protein TCRdb gives is from a much larger clone and does not agree with this DNA's translation at residue 6, likely a read error; the protein shown here comes from the DNA. Each sorted gammadelta sample had TRG and TRD chains sequenced. TCRdb used CATT to re-call clones from the multiplex PCR reads. Of around 49,000 delta-chain clones in the sample, 1.9% were seen once. Specimen: gamma-delta T cells from blood. The clonotype originates from a pool of human donors (malaria-infected and uninfected, not separated).

The CDR3 sequence: CAFPKLTYIRPRRYDKLIF. In DNA form, the CDR3 reads TGTGCCTTCCCAAAATTGACGTACATTCGGCCCCGGAGATACGATAAACTCATCTTT. The rearrangement links TRDV3 to TRDJ1, with D unclear. Matching the DNA to germline supplied the J gene, which TCRdb does not give. Trimming pared 3 bases from V and 4 bases from J, leaving 33 bases between. CDR1 and CDR2 (germline): TVYSNPD, GDNSRS (reference sequence). This CDR3 spans 19 amino acids.